The rows below give T cell receptor beta chains drawn from one sample of a study of graft-versus-host responses after intestinal transplantation. TCRdb keeps only in-frame clones here, not all; method: immunoSEQ multiplex PCR. The sample lists 75,000 to 95,000 clones, under 95% occurring once. The antigens for these receptors are not known. The source material was unstimulated CD8+ T cells sorted from spleen or lymph node cells, sampled before intestinal transplant. Receptors originate from a human donor who received an intestinal transplant. The CDR3 runs from the conserved cysteine through the conserved F or W. D genes are given only for firm matches. Not every row has a clone size; where given, it reads once, few, many or a size class.

d_gene,abundance,len,v_gene,j_gene,CDR3aa,CDR3nt
TRBD1,NA,15,TRBV28,TRBJ2-7,CASSPDRMGPYEQYF,TGTGCCAGCAGTCCGGACAGGATGGGCCCCTACGAGCAGTACTTC
TRBD1,once,15,TRBV19,TRBJ1-1,CASTDGTGGRTEAFF,TGTGCCAGTACCGACGGGACAGGGGGACGGACTGAAGCTTTCTTT
TRBD1,NA,15,TRBV15,TRBJ1-1,CATSRLYDRATEAFF,TGTGCCACCAGCAGGCTGTACGACAGGGCCACTGAAGCTTTCTTT
NA,NA,15,TRBV19,TRBJ1-2,CASTFRGDGDYGYTF,TGTGCCAGTACCTTTCGCGGGGACGGGGACTATGGCTACACCTTC
TRBD1,NA,15,TRBV6-5,TRBJ1-4,CASSYGGDRGEKLFF,TGTGCCAGCAGTTACGGGGGGGACAGGGGGGAAAAACTGTTTTTT
NA,NA,14,TRBV4-3,TRBJ2-7,CASSQGWQDYEQYF,TGCGCCAGCAGCCAAGGATGGCAGGACTACGAGCAGTACTTC
NA,few,16,TRBV2,TRBJ1-4,CASSENRYATNEKLFF,TGTGCCAGCAGTGAAAACAGATATGCAACTAATGAAAAACTGTTTTTT
TRBD1,once,15,TRBV5-1,TRBJ2-3,CASSLGTGPTDTRYF,TGCGCCAGCAGCCTAGGGACAGGACCCACAGATACGCGGTATTTT
NA,NA,11,TRBV30,TRBJ2-7,CAWRTGNEQYF,TGTGCCTGGAGAACAGGGAACGAGCAGTACTTC
TRBD2,NA,15,TRBV28,TRBJ2-3,CASSVSGGGADTQYF,TGTGCCAGCAGTGTTAGCGGGGGGGGCGCAGATACGCAGTATTTT
TRBD1,NA,14,TRBV9,TRBJ1-1,CASSVGTGDAEAFF,TGTGCCAGCAGCGTAGGGACAGGGGATGCTGAAGCTTTCTTT
NA,NA,16,TRBV5-5,TRBJ2-2,CASSLEGTPNTGELFF,TGTGCCAGCAGCTTGGAGGGGACACCGAACACCGGGGAGCTGTTTTTT
TRBD1,once,16,TRBV10-3,TRBJ2-5,CAISAEAGGYEETQYF,TGTGCCATCAGTGCTGAGGCAGGGGGCTATGAGGAGACCCAGTACTTC
NA,NA,14,TRBV9,TRBJ2-7,CASSVGTSAHEQYF,TGTGCCAGCAGCGTGGGGACAAGTGCCCACGAGCAGTACTTC
TRBD1,NA,18,TRBV7-2,TRBJ2-5,CASSLIWTPTGGEETQYF,TGTGCCAGCAGCTTAATCTGGACCCCGACAGGGGGGGAAGAGACCCAGTACTTC
TRBD1,NA,15,TRBV14,TRBJ2-7,CASSQSDRGMYEQYF,TGTGCCAGCAGCCAGTCCGACAGGGGGATGTACGAGCAGTACTTC
TRBD1,NA,14,TRBV19,TRBJ2-7,CASSTSGQGYEQYF,TGTGCCAGTAGTACGTCGGGACAGGGTTACGAGCAGTACTTC
NA,NA,13,TRBV11-3,TRBJ2-1,CASSPDRNNEQFF,TGTGCCAGCAGCCCGGACAGAAACAATGAGCAGTTCTTC
TRBD1,NA,14,TRBV4-3,TRBJ2-1,CASSLYTGGIEQFF,TGCGCCAGCAGCCTCTACACAGGGGGCATTGAGCAGTTCTTC
NA,NA,19,TRBV19,TRBJ1-5,CASERKPVMSRGNNQPQHF,TGTGCCAGCGAAAGGAAGCCGGTGATGAGCAGGGGAAACAATCAGCCCCAGCATTTT
NA,once,12,TRBV12-5,TRBJ2-1,CASGPAYNEQFF,TGTGCTAGTGGCCCCGCGTACAATGAGCAGTTCTTC
NA,NA,16,TRBV9,TRBJ2-1,CASSVDLGGGGNEQFF,TGTGCCAGCAGCGTAGATCTGGGTGGGGGCGGCAATGAGCAGTTCTTC
TRBD2,NA,17,TRBV15,TRBJ2-1,CATSRDRSSGGYNEQFF,TGTGCCACCAGCAGAGATCGTTCTAGCGGGGGATACAATGAGCAGTTCTTC
TRBD2,NA,15,TRBV15,TRBJ2-7,CATSRDRTSGYEQYF,TGTGCCACCAGCAGAGATCGAACTAGCGGCTACGAGCAGTACTTC
TRBD1,NA,17,TRBV27,TRBJ2-7,CASSLSLPGTGGEGQYF,TGTGCCAGCAGTTTATCCCTACCTGGGACAGGGGGTGAAGGGCAGTACTTC
TRBD1,NA,15,TRBV4-1,TRBJ2-7,CASSQDADRAYEQYF,TGCGCCAGCAGCCAAGACGCCGACAGGGCCTACGAGCAGTACTTC
TRBD1,NA,16,TRBV11-2,TRBJ2-3,CASSLPRTGSTDTQYF,TGTGCCAGCAGCTTACCACGGACAGGGAGCACAGATACGCAGTATTTT
NA,NA,13,TRBV29-1,TRBJ1-1,CSVETGVNTEAFF,TGCAGCGTTGAAACTGGAGTGAACACTGAAGCTTTCTTT
TRBD1,NA,11,TRBV29-1,TRBJ1-1,CSGDRNTEAFF,TGCAGCGGGGACAGAAACACTGAAGCTTTCTTT
NA,NA,15,TRBV5-6,TRBJ1-5,CASSVEGDSNQPQHF,TGTGCCAGCAGCGTAGAGGGGGATAGCAATCAGCCCCAGCATTTT
NA,once,12,TRBV30,TRBJ1-1,CAGYRAPTEAFF,TGTGCCGGATACAGGGCCCCGACTGAAGCTTTCTTT
NA,NA,15,TRBV19,TRBJ1-2,CASSIAQGYHYGYTF,TGTGCCAGTAGTATTGCCCAGGGCTACCACTATGGCTACACCTTC
NA,NA,14,TRBV27,TRBJ2-1,CASSFGGAWLEQFF,TGTGCCAGCAGCTTCGGAGGAGCATGGTTGGAGCAGTTCTTC
NA,NA,17,TRBV5-6,TRBJ1-5,CASSSGPGNPDNQPQHF,TGTGCCAGCAGCTCAGGCCCAGGGAATCCGGACAATCAGCCCCAGCATTTT
TRBD1,NA,15,TRBV7-2,TRBJ2-7,CASSIMTGGSYEQYF,TGTGCCAGCAGCATCATGACAGGGGGCTCCTACGAGCAGTACTTC
TRBD1,NA,15,TRBV4-3,TRBJ2-1,CASSQGFQGVREQFF,TGCGCCAGCAGCCAAGGGTTCCAGGGGGTGAGGGAGCAGTTCTTC
NA,NA,15,TRBV4-3,TRBJ1-2,CASSQDRQSPPGYTF,TGCGCCAGCAGCCAAGATAGACAGAGTCCCCCTGGCTACACCTTC
NA,NA,11,TRBV11-2,TRBJ2-7,CASSSGGEQYF,TGTGCCAGCAGCTCCGGCGGCGAGCAGTACTTC